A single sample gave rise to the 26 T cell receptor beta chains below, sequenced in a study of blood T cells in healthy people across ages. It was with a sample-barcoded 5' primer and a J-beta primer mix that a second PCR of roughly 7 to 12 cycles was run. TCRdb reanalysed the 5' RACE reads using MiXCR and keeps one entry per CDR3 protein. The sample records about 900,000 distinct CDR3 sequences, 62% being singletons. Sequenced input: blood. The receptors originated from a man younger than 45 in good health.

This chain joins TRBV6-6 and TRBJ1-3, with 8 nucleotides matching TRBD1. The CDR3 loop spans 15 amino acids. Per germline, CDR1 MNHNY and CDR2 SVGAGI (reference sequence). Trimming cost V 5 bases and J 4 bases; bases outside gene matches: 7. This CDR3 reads CASSTQTGAGNTIYF. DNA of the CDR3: TGTGCCAGCAGTACCCAGACAGGGGCGGGAAACACCATATATTTT.

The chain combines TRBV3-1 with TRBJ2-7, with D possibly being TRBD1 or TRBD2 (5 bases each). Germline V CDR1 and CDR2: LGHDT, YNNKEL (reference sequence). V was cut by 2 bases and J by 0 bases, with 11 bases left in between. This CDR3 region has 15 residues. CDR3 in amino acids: CASSQRDGSSYEQYF. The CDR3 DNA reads TGTGCCAGCAGCCAAAGGGACGGTAGCTCCTACGAGCAGTACTTC.

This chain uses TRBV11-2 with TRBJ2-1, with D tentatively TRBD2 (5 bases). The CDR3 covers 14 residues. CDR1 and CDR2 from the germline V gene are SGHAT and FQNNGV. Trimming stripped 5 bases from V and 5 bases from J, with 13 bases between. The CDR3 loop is CASSPVLENNEQFF. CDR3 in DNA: TGTGCCAGCAGCCCCGTACTAGAGAACAATGAGCAGTTCTTC.

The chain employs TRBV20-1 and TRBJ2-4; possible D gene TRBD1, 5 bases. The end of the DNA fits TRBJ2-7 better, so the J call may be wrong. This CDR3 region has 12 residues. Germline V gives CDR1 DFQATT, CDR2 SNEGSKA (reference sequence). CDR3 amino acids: CSAKGVFYEQYF. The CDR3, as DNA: TGCAGTGCTAAAGGGGTTTTCTACGAGCAGTACTTC.

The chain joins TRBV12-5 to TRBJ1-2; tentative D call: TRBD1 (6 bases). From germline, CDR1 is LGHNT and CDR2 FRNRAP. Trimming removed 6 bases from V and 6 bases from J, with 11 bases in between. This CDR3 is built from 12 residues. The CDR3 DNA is TGTGCTAGTGGCGCAGGGGAAGATGGCTACACCTTC. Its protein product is CASGAGEDGYTF.

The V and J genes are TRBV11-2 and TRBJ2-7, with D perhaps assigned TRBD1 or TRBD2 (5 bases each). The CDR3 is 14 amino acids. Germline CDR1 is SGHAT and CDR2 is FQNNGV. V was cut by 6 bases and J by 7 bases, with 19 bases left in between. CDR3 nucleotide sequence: TGTGCCAGCAGTCGGGACGCCGGCCTGTGGGAGCAGTACTTC. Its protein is CASSRDAGLWEQYF.

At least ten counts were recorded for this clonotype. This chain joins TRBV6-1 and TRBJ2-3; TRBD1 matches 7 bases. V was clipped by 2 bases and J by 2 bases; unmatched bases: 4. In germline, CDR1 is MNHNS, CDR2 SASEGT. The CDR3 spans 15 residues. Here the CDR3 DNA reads TGTGCCAGCAGTGAATTAGGGGGCCCCACAGATACGCAGTATTTT. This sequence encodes CASSELGGPTDTQYF.

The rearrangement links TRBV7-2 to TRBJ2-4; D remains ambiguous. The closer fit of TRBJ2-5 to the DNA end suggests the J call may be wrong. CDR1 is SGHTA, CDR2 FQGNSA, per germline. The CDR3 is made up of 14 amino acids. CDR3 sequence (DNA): TGTGCCAGCAGCTTAGACGTGGGCGCGGAGACCCAGTACTTC. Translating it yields CASSLDVGAETQYF.

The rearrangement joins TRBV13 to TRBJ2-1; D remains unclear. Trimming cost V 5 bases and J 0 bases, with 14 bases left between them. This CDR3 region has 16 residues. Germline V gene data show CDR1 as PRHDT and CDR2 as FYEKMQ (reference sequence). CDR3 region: CASSALGGPSYNEQFF. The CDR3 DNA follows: TGTGCCAGCAGCGCGTTAGGTGGACCCTCCTACAATGAGCAGTTCTTC.

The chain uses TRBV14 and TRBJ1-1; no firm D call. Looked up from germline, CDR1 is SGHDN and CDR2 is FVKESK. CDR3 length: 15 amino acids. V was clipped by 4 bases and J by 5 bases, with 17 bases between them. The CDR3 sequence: CASSPLFGGGTEAFF. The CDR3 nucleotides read TGTGCCAGCAGCCCCCTGTTTGGCGGTGGAACTGAAGCTTTCTTT.

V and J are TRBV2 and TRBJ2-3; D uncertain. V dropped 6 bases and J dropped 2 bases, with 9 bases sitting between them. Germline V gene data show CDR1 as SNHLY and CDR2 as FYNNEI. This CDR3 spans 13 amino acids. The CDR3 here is CASSRSYTDTQYF. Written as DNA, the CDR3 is TGTGCCAGCAGCAGGAGCTACACAGATACGCAGTATTTT.

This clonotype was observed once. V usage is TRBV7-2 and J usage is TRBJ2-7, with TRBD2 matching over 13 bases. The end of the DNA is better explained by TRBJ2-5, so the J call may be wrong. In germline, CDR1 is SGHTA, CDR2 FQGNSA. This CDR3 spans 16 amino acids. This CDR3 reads CASSLPGLAGEETQYF. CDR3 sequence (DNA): TGTGCCAGCAGCTTACCAGGACTAGCGGGGGAGGAGACCCAGTACTTC.

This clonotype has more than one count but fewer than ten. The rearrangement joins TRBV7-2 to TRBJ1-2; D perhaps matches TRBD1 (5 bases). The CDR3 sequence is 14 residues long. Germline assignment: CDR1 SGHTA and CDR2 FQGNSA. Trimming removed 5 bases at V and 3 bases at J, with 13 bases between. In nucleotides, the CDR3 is TGTGCCAGCAGCCCTCGGGGCAGGGACTATGGCTACACCTTC. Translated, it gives CASSPRGRDYGYTF.

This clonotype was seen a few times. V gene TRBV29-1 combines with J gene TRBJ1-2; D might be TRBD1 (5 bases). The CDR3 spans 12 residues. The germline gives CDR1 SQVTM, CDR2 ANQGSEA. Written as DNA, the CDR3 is TGCTCCTCTTCCCGGGACGACCATGGCTACACCTTC. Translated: CSSSRDDHGYTF.

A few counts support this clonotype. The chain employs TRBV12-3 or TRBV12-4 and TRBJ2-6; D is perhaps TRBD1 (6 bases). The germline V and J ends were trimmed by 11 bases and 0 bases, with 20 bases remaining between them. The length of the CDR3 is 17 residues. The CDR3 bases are TGTGCCGGAAGTCGGGAACAGGGCCCCTCTGGGGCCAACGTCCTGACTTTC. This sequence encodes CAGSREQGPSGANVLTF.

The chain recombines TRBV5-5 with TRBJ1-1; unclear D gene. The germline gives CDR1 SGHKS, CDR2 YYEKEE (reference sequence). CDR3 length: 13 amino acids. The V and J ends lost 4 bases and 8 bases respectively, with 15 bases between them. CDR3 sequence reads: CASSRVGESEAFF. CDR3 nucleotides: TGTGCCAGCAGCCGGGTCGGGGAATCGGAAGCTTTCTTT.

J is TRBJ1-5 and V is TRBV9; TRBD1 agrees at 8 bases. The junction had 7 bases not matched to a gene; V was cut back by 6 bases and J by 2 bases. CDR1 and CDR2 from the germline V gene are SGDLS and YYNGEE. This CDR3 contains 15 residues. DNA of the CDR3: TGTGCCAGCAACAACGGACAGGGCCGCAATCAGCCCCAGCATTTT. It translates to CASNNGQGRNQPQHF.

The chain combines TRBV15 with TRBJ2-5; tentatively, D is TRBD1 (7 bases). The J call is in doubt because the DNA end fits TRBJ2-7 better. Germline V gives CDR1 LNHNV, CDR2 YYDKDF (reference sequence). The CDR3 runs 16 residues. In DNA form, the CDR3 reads TGTGCCACCAGCCGTGGGAGGACAGGACGTTCCTACGAGCAGTACTTC. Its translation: CATSRGRTGRSYEQYF.

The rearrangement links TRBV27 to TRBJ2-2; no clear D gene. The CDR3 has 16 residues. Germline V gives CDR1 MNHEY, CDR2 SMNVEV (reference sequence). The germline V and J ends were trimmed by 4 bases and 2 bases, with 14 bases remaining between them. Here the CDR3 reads CASSSIQDLNTGELFF. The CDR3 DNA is TGTGCCAGCAGTTCGATTCAGGACCTTAACACCGGGGAGCTGTTTTTT.

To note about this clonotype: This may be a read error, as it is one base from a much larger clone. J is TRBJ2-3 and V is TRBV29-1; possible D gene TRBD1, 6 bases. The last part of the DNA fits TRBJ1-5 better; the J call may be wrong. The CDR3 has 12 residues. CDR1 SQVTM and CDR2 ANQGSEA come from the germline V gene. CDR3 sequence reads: CSVGTGQDTQHF. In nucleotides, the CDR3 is TGCAGCGTTGGAACAGGGCAAGATACGCAGCATTTT.

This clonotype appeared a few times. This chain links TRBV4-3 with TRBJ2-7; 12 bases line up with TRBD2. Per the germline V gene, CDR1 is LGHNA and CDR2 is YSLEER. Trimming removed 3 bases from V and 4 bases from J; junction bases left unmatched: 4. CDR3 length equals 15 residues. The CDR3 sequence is CASSHTSGGLYEQYF. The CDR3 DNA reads TGCGCCAGCAGCCACACTAGCGGGGGGTTATACGAGCAGTACTTC.

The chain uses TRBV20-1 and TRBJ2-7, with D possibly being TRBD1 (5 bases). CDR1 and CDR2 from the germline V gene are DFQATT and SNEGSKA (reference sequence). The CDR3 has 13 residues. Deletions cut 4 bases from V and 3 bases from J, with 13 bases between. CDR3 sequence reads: CSATQPGFYEQYF. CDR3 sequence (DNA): TGCAGTGCTACCCAGCCAGGGTTCTACGAGCAGTACTTC.

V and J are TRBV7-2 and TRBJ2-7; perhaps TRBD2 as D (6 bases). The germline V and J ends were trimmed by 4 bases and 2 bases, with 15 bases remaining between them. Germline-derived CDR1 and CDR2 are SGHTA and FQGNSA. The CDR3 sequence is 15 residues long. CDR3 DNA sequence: TGTGCCAGCAGCTCTAATGCGGGAACTACCTACGAGCAGTACTTC. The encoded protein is CASSSNAGTTYEQYF.

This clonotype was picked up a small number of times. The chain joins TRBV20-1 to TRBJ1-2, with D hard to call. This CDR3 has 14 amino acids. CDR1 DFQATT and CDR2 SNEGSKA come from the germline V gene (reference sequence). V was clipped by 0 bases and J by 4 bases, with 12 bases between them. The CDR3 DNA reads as TGCAGTGCTAGAGATATTTGGGCTCCCTATGGCTACACCTTC. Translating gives CSARDIWAPYGYTF.

The CDR3 sequence is CSASMGSTNEKLFF. Here the CDR3 DNA reads TGCAGTGCTAGTATGGGGAGCACTAATGAAAAACTGTTTTTT. The chain carries TRBV20-1 and TRBJ1-4; D ambiguous. With 3 bases removed from V and 2 bases from J, the gap between germline ends came to 10 bases. This CDR3 comprises 14 residues. CDR1 is DFQATT and CDR2 is SNEGSKA in the germline V gene (reference sequence).

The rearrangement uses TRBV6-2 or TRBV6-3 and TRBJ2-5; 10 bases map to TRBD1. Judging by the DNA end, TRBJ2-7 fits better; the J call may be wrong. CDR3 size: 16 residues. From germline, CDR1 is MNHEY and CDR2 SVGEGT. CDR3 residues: CASSSLGQGGSYEQYF. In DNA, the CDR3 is TGTGCCAGCAGTTCCCTCGGACAGGGGGGCTCCTACGAGCAGTACTTC.